This entry concerns a single T cell receptor beta chain. The CDR3 spans 13 residues. The V gene lost 6 bases and the J gene lost 7 bases, with 12 bases spanning the gap. Germline CDR1 and CDR2: MDHEN and SYDVKM. Each recovered donor of Cohort 3 presented with two negative PCRs, clearance, or symptom resolution. This specimen comes from a study of blood T cell repertoires in COVID-19. For the study at large: Samples came from the United States, Italy and Spain, spanning acute and convalescent COVID-19.

Original processing methods: Using reference gene primer amplification, nucleated cell counts were estimated. Repertoires were generated with immunoSEQ multiplex PCR, while TCRdb's copy carries only in-frame clones and drops some. V and J calls and clone size are as listed in that table; D and trimming were resolved from the DNA. The table records 250,000 to 350,000 clones, around 90% of them present only once. The V call is TRBV28, the J call TRBJ1-4; TRBD1 might be the D (5 bases). The sequenced sample consisted of PBMCs or T cells enriched from blood (not recorded which). This receptor was taken from a woman aged 25 to 39 who had recovered from COVID-19. CDR3 residues: CASSPPRGEKLFF. Here the CDR3 DNA reads TGTGCCAGCAGCCCGCCTAGGGGTGAAAAACTGTTTTTT.